This T cell receptor (beta chain) was captured in a study of response to subunit inactivated influenza vaccine. CDR1 is SGHKS and CDR2 is YYEKEE in the germline V gene (reference sequence). The CDR3 covers 15 residues. Between the trimmed V and J ends, which lost 0 bases and 0 bases, there was a span of 10 bases. Study results and caveats: After each seasonal influenza vaccination, few new T cells are recruited, the authors suggested.

TCRdb independently ran MiXCR on the RT-PCR reads; one entry per CDR3 protein. The sample carries 550,000 to 600,000 distinct CDR3 sequences, roughly 12% recorded once. This clonotype was recorded a few times. Its antigen is still unknown. Material: PBMCs from blood, obtained on the day of vaccination. The chain has TRBV5-5 and TRBJ2-7, with D possibly matching TRBD1 (6 bases). This clonotype originated in a man aged 45-60 years who received an inactivated influenza vaccine. The CDR3 loop is CASSLEDSFSYEQYF. DNA of the CDR3: TGTGCCAGCAGCTTGGAGGACAGCTTCTCCTACGAGCAGTACTTC.